This T cell receptor (beta chain) derives from a study of T cell responses to AZD1222 COVID-19 vaccine. Broader study findings: Distributed over spike, vaccine-associated CD4 TCRs predominated at 160-218 and 743-854. The study found Spike-specific TCR breadth and depth rose after two AZD1222 doses.

Libraries were prepared by immunoSEQ multiplex PCR; TCRdb keeps only in-frame clonotypes and omits some of them. The data contain 120,000 or so clones, around 83% of them singletons. This clone was detected many times. What it binds is unknown. Other DNA sequences in the same sample also yield this CDR3. The CDR3 has 14 amino acids. V was trimmed by 0 bases and J by 6 bases, leaving 11 bases between them. Germline-derived CDR1 and CDR2 are SGHDN and FVKESK. The material was peripheral blood, obtained 28 days after the second AZD1222 dose. V gene TRBV14 combines with J gene TRBJ1-2, with D possibly being TRBD1 (6 bases). The clonotype originates from an adult who received the AZD1222 COVID-19 vaccine. CDR3 in amino acids: CASSQEWGADGYTF. The CDR3 bases are TGTGCCAGCAGCCAAGAATGGGGGGCTGATGGCTACACCTTC.